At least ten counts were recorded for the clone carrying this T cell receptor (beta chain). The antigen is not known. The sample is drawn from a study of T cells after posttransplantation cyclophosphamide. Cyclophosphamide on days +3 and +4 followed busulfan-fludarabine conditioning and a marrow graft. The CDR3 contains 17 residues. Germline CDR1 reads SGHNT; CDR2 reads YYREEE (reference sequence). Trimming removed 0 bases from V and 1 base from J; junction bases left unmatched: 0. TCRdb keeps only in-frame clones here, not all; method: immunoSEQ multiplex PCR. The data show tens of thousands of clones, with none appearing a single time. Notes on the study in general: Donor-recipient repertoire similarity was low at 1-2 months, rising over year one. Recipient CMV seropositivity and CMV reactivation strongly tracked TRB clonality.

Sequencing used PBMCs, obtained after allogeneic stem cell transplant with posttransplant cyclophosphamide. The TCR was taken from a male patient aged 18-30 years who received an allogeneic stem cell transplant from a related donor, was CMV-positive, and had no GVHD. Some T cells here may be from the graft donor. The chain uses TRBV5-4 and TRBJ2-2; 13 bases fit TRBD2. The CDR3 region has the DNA TGTGCCAGCAGCTTGGGACTAGCGGGGGGGAACACCGGGGAGCTGTTTTTT. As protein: CASSLGLAGGNTGELFF.